A single sample is the source of the 21 T cell receptor beta chains below, sequenced in a study of a mutant IDH1 vaccine in newly diagnosed glioma. As for time point: baseline, week 1 (first vaccination visit). As for treatment: pre-vaccination baseline after standard-of-care therapy. Repertoires were generated with immunoSEQ multiplex PCR, while TCRdb's copy carries only in-frame clones and drops some. This table holds about 88,000 clones, roughly 87% found once. The material sequenced was PBMCs, taken from a glioma patient treated with radiotherapy, temozolomide or both. The source of these receptors is a man aged 35 to 55 with glioma. Some clones in this sample may be carry-over from other donors' samples.

The chain combines TRBV5-1 with TRBJ2-3; weak D call: TRBD2 (6 bases). V was clipped by 1 base and J by 2 bases, with 14 bases between them. Germline V CDR1 and CDR2: SGHRS, YFSETQ. The CDR3 spans 16 residues. The CDR3, as DNA: TGCGCCAGCAGCTTGCTCTCGGGGGTCACCACAGATACGCAGTATTTT. Its protein product is CASSLLSGVTTDTQYF.

The chain combines TRBV5-1 with TRBJ2-5; D possibly matches TRBD1 or TRBD2 (5 bases each). The CDR3 totals 13 residues. Germline CDR1 and CDR2: SGHRS and YFSETQ. The V end was cut by 2 bases, the J end by 4 bases, with 9 bases between. The CDR3 bases are TGCGCCAGCAGCTTCGGGGCTCGAGAGACCCAGTACTTC. It yields the protein CASSFGARETQYF. The full variable domain, completed using reference TRBV5-1 and TRBJ2-5, is KAGVTQTPRYLIKTRGQQVTLSCSPISGHRSVSWYQQTPGQGLQFLFEYFSETQRNKGNFPGRFSGRQFSNSRSEMNVSTLELGDSALYLCASSFGARETQYFGPGTRLLVL.

The chain combines TRBV7-6 with TRBJ1-2; unclear D gene. Germline CDR1 SGHVS, CDR2 FNYEAQ. The V gene lost 5 bases and the J gene lost 8 bases, with 15 bases spanning the gap. The CDR3 runs to 13 residues. The CDR3 loop reads CASSPNAVGGYTF. The CDR3 DNA is TGTGCCAGCAGCCCCAACGCGGTGGGGGGCTACACCTTC.

The CDR3 here is CASVIPGYNEQFF. CDR3 sequence (DNA): TGTGCCAGCGTCATTCCGGGGTACAATGAGCAGTTCTTC. The V and J genes are TRBV7-9 and TRBJ2-1; possibly TRBD2 for D (5 bases). V was shortened by 8 bases and J by 4 bases, with 12 bases between the two germline ends. CDR3 length equals 13 residues. From germline, CDR1 is SEHNR and CDR2 FQNEAQ (reference sequence).

The chain recombines TRBV14 with TRBJ2-5; possible D gene TRBD2, 6 bases. There are 14 residues in the CDR3. Trimming pared 1 base from V and 10 bases from J, leaving 16 bases between. The germline gives CDR1 SGHDN, CDR2 FVKESK. The CDR3 sequence is CASSQVQRGMSQYF. DNA for the CDR3: TGTGCCAGCAGCCAAGTACAACGGGGGATGAGCCAGTACTTC.

V is TRBV5-1 and J is TRBJ1-1, with D possibly matching TRBD1 (6 bases). CDR3 length: 15 amino acids. Germline V gene sequence: CDR1 SGHRS, CDR2 YFSETQ. V was trimmed by 3 bases and J by 3 bases, leaving 15 bases between them. CDR3 sequence (DNA): TGCGCCAGCAGCTCTACGACAGGCGGGCACACTGAAGCTTTCTTT. Its protein product is CASSSTTGGHTEAFF.

The chain employs TRBV2 and TRBJ1-2; D remains ambiguous. Germline V gene sequence: CDR1 SNHLY, CDR2 FYNNEI. This CDR3 spans 14 amino acids. V was shortened by 2 bases and J by 4 bases, with 11 bases between the two germline ends. CDR3 residues: CASSENRIGYGYTF. The CDR3 DNA reads TGTGCCAGCAGTGAAAACAGAATAGGCTATGGCTACACCTTC.

This chain links TRBV2 with TRBJ2-5; D is unresolved. V shed 11 bases and J shed 5 bases, with 24 bases lying between them. Germline CDR1 reads SNHLY; CDR2 reads FYNNEI. This CDR3 is 15 amino acids long. The DNA for the CDR3 is TGTGCCGGCCAGGTTAACTCCTTATCCGGGGAGACCCAGTACTTC. Its protein product is CAGQVNSLSGETQYF.

The chain couples TRBV14 to TRBJ1-1; D might be TRBD1 (5 bases). Germline assignment: CDR1 SGHDN and CDR2 FVKESK. V lost 0 bases and J lost 11, with 22 bases in between. The CDR3 is made up of 16 amino acids. The CDR3 bases are TGTGCCAGCAGCCAAGACCGGGGGGGTACTGGTGTGAGGGCTTTCTTT. Its protein product is CASSQDRGGTGVRAFF.

The table lists this clone with a few counts. V and J are TRBV18 and TRBJ2-5; TRBD1 agrees at 9 bases. The V gene's germline CDR1 is KGHSH and CDR2 LQKENI. The trim removed 0 bases at V and 5 bases at J, leaving 4 bases unmatched. This CDR3 contains 15 residues. This chain's CDR3 is CASSPPTGGSETQYF. CDR3 nucleotides: TGTGCCAGCTCACCACCCACAGGGGGCTCGGAGACCCAGTACTTC.

This clone has only a few counts. The gene calls are TRBV2 and TRBJ1-1; 11 bases agree with TRBD1. V trimming: 5 bases; J trimming: 6 bases; junction bases outside the gene matches: 5. CDR3 size: 14 residues. Looked up from germline, CDR1 is SNHLY and CDR2 is FYNNEI. Here the CDR3 reads CASSWTGGAAEAFF. In nucleotides, the CDR3 is TGTGCCAGCAGTTGGACAGGGGGCGCGGCTGAAGCTTTCTTT.

The chain joins TRBV7-8 to TRBJ2-7; D remains unclear. The germline gives CDR1 SGHVS, CDR2 FQNEAQ. The V gene lost 5 bases and the J gene lost 6 bases, with 11 bases spanning the gap. CDR3 size: 12 residues. CDR3 amino acids: CASSPYFFEQYF. The CDR3 coding sequence is TGTGCCAGCAGCCCCTATTTCTTCGAGCAGTACTTC.

The chain uses TRBV5-1 and TRBJ2-7; possibly TRBD2 for D (7 bases). The germline V gene has CDR1 SGHRS and CDR2 YFSETQ. Trimming removed 0 bases from V and 2 bases from J, with 12 bases in between. The CDR3 is 15 residues long. This chain's CDR3 is CASSLAGAGAYEQYF. The DNA of the CDR3 is TGCGCCAGCAGCTTGGCGGGGGCGGGGGCCTACGAGCAGTACTTC.

The genes are TRBV14 and TRBJ1-1, with D unclear. The CDR3 is 13 amino acids. The germline V gene has CDR1 SGHDN and CDR2 FVKESK. Trimming removed 5 bases at V and 3 bases at J, with 10 bases between. The CDR3 here is CASSVREHTEAFF. CDR3 sequence (DNA): TGTGCCAGCAGCGTCCGAGAGCACACTGAAGCTTTCTTT.

J is TRBJ1-5 and V is TRBV7-8; TRBD1 is a possible D gene (6 bases). V gave up 1 base and J gave up 11 bases, with 12 bases separating them. CDR1 is SGHVS, CDR2 FQNEAQ, per germline. This CDR3 is 13 amino acids long. CDR3 bases: TGTGCCAGCAGCTTAGAAGTCGGGGACACCCAGCATTTT. Translation: CASSLEVGDTQHF.

This clone has just a few counts. The chain has TRBV14 and TRBJ1-2; D uncertain. CDR1 and CDR2 from the germline V gene are SGHDN and FVKESK. V was cut by 0 bases and J by 10 bases, with 12 bases left in between. The CDR3 has 13 residues. In DNA form, the CDR3 reads TGTGCCAGCAGCCAAGATGGAGGGATAGTCTACACCTTC. It is translated as CASSQDGGIVYTF.

The chain combines TRBV6-5 with TRBJ2-7; tentatively, D is TRBD1 (6 bases). CDR3 length equals 14 residues. Germline V lookup: CDR1 MNHEY, CDR2 SVGAGI. V lost 6 bases, J lost 1 base, and 13 bases lay in between. The CDR3 reads CASSDYRASYEQYF. Written as DNA, the CDR3 is TGTGCCAGCAGCGATTACAGGGCTTCCTACGAGCAGTACTTC.

The chain is built from TRBV30 and TRBJ2-7, with D tentatively TRBD1 or TRBD2 (5 bases each). The germline V gene encodes CDR1 GTSNPN and CDR2 SVGIG (reference sequence). The V end lost 5 bases, the J end lost 4 bases, and 18 bases lay between the germline ends. CDR3 length: 14 residues. CDR3 DNA: TGTGCCTGGTCCCATCCGGGACCCTCTTACGAGCAGTACTTC. Translated: CAWSHPGPSYEQYF.

Only a few counts were recorded for this clone. The chain's CDR3 is CASSLSGAYEQYF. CDR3 DNA: TGTGCCAGCAGTTTATCCGGGGCCTACGAGCAGTACTTC. The chain carries TRBV27 and TRBJ2-7, with D possibly matching TRBD2 (5 bases). Germline CDR1 MNHEY, CDR2 SMNVEV (reference sequence). Trimming pared 0 bases from V and 2 bases from J, leaving 5 bases between. This CDR3 is built from 13 residues.

The V and J genes are TRBV2 and TRBJ2-2; 10 bases map to TRBD1. This CDR3 region has 15 residues. CDR1 is SNHLY and CDR2 is FYNNEI in the germline V gene. J lost 7 bases, V lost 7 bases, and 9 bases had no gene match. CDR3 bases: TGTGCCAGCAATCAGGACAGGGGGTATAGCGGGGAGCTGTTTTTT. It translates to CASNQDRGYSGELFF.

CDR3 residues: CASSPIGQGDNQPQHF. In DNA, the CDR3 is TGTGCCAGCTCACCAATAGGACAGGGGGACAATCAGCCCCAGCATTTT. The V call is TRBV18, the J call TRBJ1-5, with 10 bases identical to TRBD1. Germline V gene sequence: CDR1 KGHSH, CDR2 LQKENI. V gave up 2 bases and J gave up 3 bases; unmatched junction bases: 4. The CDR3 covers 16 residues. Full variable domain (rest looked up from reference TRBV18 and TRBJ1-5): NAGVMQNPRHLVRRRGQEARLRCSPMKGHSHVYWYRQLPEEGLKFMVYLQKENIIDESGMPKERFSAEFPKEGPSILRIQQVVRGDSAAYFCASSPIGQGDNQPQHFGDGTRLSIL.